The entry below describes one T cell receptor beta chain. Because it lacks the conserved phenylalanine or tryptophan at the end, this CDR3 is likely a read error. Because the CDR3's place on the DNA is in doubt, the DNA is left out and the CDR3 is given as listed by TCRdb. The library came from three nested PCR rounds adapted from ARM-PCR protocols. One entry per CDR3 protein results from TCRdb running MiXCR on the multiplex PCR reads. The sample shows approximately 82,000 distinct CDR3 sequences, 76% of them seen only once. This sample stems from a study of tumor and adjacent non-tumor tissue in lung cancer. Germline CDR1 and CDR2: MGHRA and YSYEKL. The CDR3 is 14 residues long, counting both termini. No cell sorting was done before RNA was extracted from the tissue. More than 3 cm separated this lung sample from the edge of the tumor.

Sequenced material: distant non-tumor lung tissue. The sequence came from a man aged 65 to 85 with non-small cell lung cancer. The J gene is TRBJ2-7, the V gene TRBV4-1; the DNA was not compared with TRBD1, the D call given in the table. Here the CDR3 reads CASGPGDSSYEQCS.